Shown below are 15 T cell receptor beta chains from a single sample sequenced in a study of response to subunit inactivated influenza vaccine. TCRdb independently ran MiXCR on the RT-PCR reads; one entry per CDR3 protein. The data hold over 800,000 distinct CDR3 sequences, with 20% to 25% observed a single time. The source material was PBMCs from blood, sampled 4 to 6 days after vaccination. All receptors derive from a man aged 50 or older who received an inactivated influenza vaccine.

This clonotype was picked up a small number of times. This rearrangement joins TRBV5-1 to TRBJ1-2, with D uncertain. The CDR3 consists of 12 residues. Germline assignment: CDR1 SGHRS and CDR2 YFSETQ. Trimming cost V 5 bases and J 1 base, with 6 bases left between them. The CDR3 coding sequence is TGCGCCAGCAGTGACCTTAACTATGGCTACACCTTC. Translating it yields CASSDLNYGYTF.

The V call is TRBV5-1, the J call TRBJ1-5, with D unresolved. Germline V gives CDR1 SGHRS, CDR2 YFSETQ. This CDR3 has 14 amino acids. V lost 4 bases and J lost 0, with 8 bases in between. As DNA, the CDR3 is TGCGCCAGCAGCGCGGACGGTAGCAATCAGCCCCAGCATTTT. Residues: CASSADGSNQPQHF. Using reference TRBV5-1 and TRBJ1-5 for the parts outside the CDR3, the full variable domain is KAGVTQTPRYLIKTRGQQVTLSCSPISGHRSVSWYQQTPGQGLQFLFEYFSETQRNKGNFPGRFSGRQFSNSRSEMNVSTLELGDSALYLCASSADGSNQPQHFGDGTRLSIL.

This clonotype was counted at least ten times. The chain is built from TRBV10-3 and TRBJ2-7, with 12 bases aligning to TRBD2. The CDR3 is 16 amino acids. Per germline, CDR1 ENHRY and CDR2 SYGVKD. V was pared by 10 bases and J by 1 base, with 11 bases of the junction left unmatched. CDR3 sequence reads: CATAPTSGSPSYEQYF. The CDR3 coding sequence is TGTGCCACGGCCCCGACTAGCGGGAGCCCGTCCTACGAGCAGTACTTC.

The sample holds one count of this clonotype. The chain joins TRBV11-2 to TRBJ2-4; no reliable D call. The CDR3 has 13 amino acids. Between the trimmed V and J ends, which lost 1 base and 5 bases, there was a span of 6 bases. CDR1 and CDR2 (germline): SGHAT, FQNNGV. Here the CDR3 DNA reads TGTGCCAGCAGCTTAGTTGGTCAAAACATTCAGTACTTC. Amino acid sequence: CASSLVGQNIQYF.

This clonotype has ten or more counts. Here the CDR3 reads CASSYYGGAYEQYF. The CDR3 region has the DNA TGTGCCAGCAGTTACTACGGGGGCGCCTACGAGCAGTACTTC. J is TRBJ2-7 and V is TRBV6-2 or TRBV6-3; D assignment may be TRBD1 or TRBD2 (6 bases each). The CDR3 is 14 amino acids. Trimming removed 1 base from V and 2 bases from J, with 9 bases in between. CDR1 and CDR2 from the germline V gene are MNHEY and SVGEGT.

The gene calls are TRBV30 and TRBJ2-7; no clear D gene. In germline, CDR1 is GTSNPN, CDR2 SVGIG (reference sequence). This CDR3 has 15 amino acids. V lost 0 bases and J 3 bases, leaving 15 bases between the germline ends. CDR3: CAWSVPALPSYEQYF. The CDR3 DNA sequence: TGTGCCTGGAGTGTACCGGCTCTTCCCAGCTACGAGCAGTACTTC.

This clonotype was detected only a few times. The gene calls are TRBV20-1 and TRBJ2-3; D ambiguous. The germline CDR1 and CDR2 sequences are DFQATT and SNEGSKA (reference sequence). V was shortened by 1 base and J by 2 bases, with 7 bases between the two germline ends. The CDR3 runs 13 residues. The CDR3 region is CSARGHFTDTQYF. CDR3 in DNA: TGCAGTGCTAGAGGGCACTTCACAGATACGCAGTATTTT.

This clonotype came up a few times. This sequence joins TRBV7-2 and TRBJ2-4; D could derive from TRBD1 or TRBD2 (5 bases each). V lost 1 base, J lost 0 bases, and 10 bases lay in between. The germline CDR1 and CDR2 sequences are SGHTA and FQGNSA. The CDR3 loop spans 16 amino acids. Here the CDR3 DNA reads TGTGCCAGCAGCTTAGACAGGACTCTAGCCAAAAACATTCAGTACTTC. Its protein product is CASSLDRTLAKNIQYF. The full variable domain, with the rest looked up from reference TRBV7-2 and TRBJ2-4, is GAGVSQSPSNKVTEKGKDVELRCDPISGHTALYWYRQSLGQGLEFLIYFQGNSAPDKSGLPSDRFSAERTGGSVSTLTIQRTQQEDSAVYLCASSLDRTLAKNIQYFGAGTRLSVL.

In its sample, this clonotype was seen many times. The rearrangement uses TRBV28 and TRBJ2-4, with D tentatively TRBD2 (5 bases). V lost 5 bases, J lost 6 bases, and 17 bases lay in between. This CDR3 has 15 residues. Germline assignment: CDR1 MDHEN and CDR2 SYDVKM. This CDR3 reads CASSPPGLRGNIQYF. CDR3 sequence (DNA): TGTGCCAGCAGTCCCCCAGGACTTCGGGGAAACATTCAGTACTTC.

This clonotype was counted at least ten times. The rearrangement uses TRBV7-9 and TRBJ2-7, with 7 bases that match TRBD2. The CDR3 extends over 16 amino acids. J gave up 5 bases and V 1 base, and 11 bases lay outside the gene matches. Germline V gene lookup returns CDR1 SEHNR and CDR2 FQNEAQ (reference sequence). CDR3 sequence: CASSLVSGGWANEQYF. CDR3 sequence (DNA): TGTGCCAGCAGCTTAGTGTCCGGGGGGTGGGCTAACGAGCAGTACTTC.

In this sample, this clonotype turned up a few times. J is TRBJ2-3 and V is TRBV13; no clear D. Trimming removed 4 bases from V and 1 base from J, with 15 bases in between. This CDR3 comprises 16 residues. The germline gives CDR1 PRHDT, CDR2 FYEKMQ (reference sequence). Here the CDR3 reads CASSCQPPICTDTQYF. CDR3 coding DNA: TGTGCCAGCAGCTGCCAACCTCCGATCTGCACAGATACGCAGTATTTT.

The table lists this clonotype with many counts. One junction end disagrees with the germline gene, perhaps due to a read error. The rearrangement joins TRBV3-1 to TRBJ2-7; D gene uncertain. The CDR3 totals 13 residues. CDR1 and CDR2 (germline): LGHDT, YNNKEL (reference sequence). CDR3 bases: TGCGCCAGCAGCCAAGTCCGATCCTACGAGCAGTACTTC. Translating it yields CASSQVRSYEQYF.

This clonotype was found a few times. The chain's CDR3 is CAISEGLETQYF. DNA of the CDR3: TGTGCCATCAGTGAGGGGTTGGAGACCCAGTACTTC. The V call is TRBV10-3, the J call TRBJ2-5, with D hard to call. The CDR3 totals 12 residues. V was trimmed by 2 bases and J by 5 bases, leaving 6 bases between them. Germline V gives CDR1 ENHRY, CDR2 SYGVKD.

The chain is built from TRBV3-1 and TRBJ2-2, with a tentative D call TRBD1 (7 bases). V gave up 4 bases and J gave up 9 bases, with 15 bases separating them. CDR3 length equals 14 residues. Germline V gene data show CDR1 as LGHDT and CDR2 as YNNKEL (reference sequence). The CDR3 here is CASSRQGGYWELFF. Written as DNA, the CDR3 is TGTGCCAGCAGCCGACAGGGAGGTTACTGGGAGCTGTTTTTT.

This clonotype came up many times. This chain connects TRBV4-3 to TRBJ2-1; maybe TRBD2 (5 bases). V lost 0 bases, J lost 5 bases, and 8 bases lay in between. This CDR3 contains 14 residues. Germline CDR1 LGHNA, CDR2 YSLEER. The CDR3 protein is CASSQDLRDNEQFF. The CDR3 DNA follows: TGCGCCAGCAGCCAAGATCTGAGGGACAATGAGCAGTTCTTC.